Reported below is one TCR beta chain. This clonotype was seen a handful of times. This receptor's antigen is unknown. No much larger clonotype is one base removed from it; base qualities were not supplied. CDR1 and CDR2, per the germline V gene, are ENHRY and SYGVKD. V ends up 11 bases short and J 5 bases short, with an unmatched junction base count of 9. The CDR3 starts with the cysteine, ends with the phenylalanine, and has 13 residues. CDR3 DNA only is kept here, 39 bases in frame from base 1. Donors were approximately 42 systemically healthy Caucasian individuals from Russia aged roughly 6 to 100 years. Around 10 milliliters of peripheral blood were collected from each donor into EDTA-treated Vacutainer tubes. Ficoll-Paque density-gradient centrifugation was used to isolate PBMCs, with at least 6 million per sample. Total RNA, at least 6 micrograms per sample, was extracted from PBMCs with Trizol reagent. For every donor, flow cytometry on a PBMC aliquot measured the percentage of naive CD45RAhigh/CD27high T cells.

The record originates from a study of blood T cells in healthy people across ages (dated by TCRdb to 2013 to 2016). At the level of the whole study: In model experiments, template switching captured about one uniquely barcoded TCR beta cDNA molecule for every two T cells. Four age groups were formed from the donors: young (average about 17 years), middle-aged (just under 40), aged (about 68) and long-lived (around 80). Age-related changes in TCR beta repertoire diversity were measured in the study by deep sequencing normalized with unique cDNA molecular identifiers. The study analyzed two additional independent replicas of 1 million unique cDNA reads from the same blood draw for two donors, one aged 18 to 30 and one aged 80 or older.

What the research found in general, with its limitations: Observed TCR beta diversity per million T cells fell roughly linearly with age, and a significant reduction was already apparent by age roughly 40. Because donor CMV infection status was unknown, age-related changes in expanded clonotypes were potentially confounded. Compared with the aged group, the long-lived group had more naive CD4+ T cells, fewer expanded clones and increased TCR diversity, a pattern suggesting age selection. There was a strong correlation between observed TCR beta diversity and the percentage of naive T cells measured by flow cytometry. Because profiling used bulk unsorted PBMCs, naive and antigen-experienced compartments could not be compared conclusively. Estimates of total diversity based on one million sequenced T cells were regarded as lower bounds and as underestimates.

Libraries were constructed by 5' RACE. The sequencer was an Illumina HiSeq 2500. The second PCR ran for about 6 to 12 cycles and used a J-beta primer mix along with a sample-barcoded 5' primer. A template-switch 5' adaptor carrying 12 random nucleotides introduced a unique molecular identifier onto each TCR beta cDNA molecule. At least 2.5 million CDR3-containing paired-end reads were obtained from each sample. The Mint cDNA synthesis kit, primed by a TRBC-specific oligonucleotide, was used to synthesize first-strand cDNA from all RNA. After uracil-DNA glycosylase treatment, a first 18-cycle PCR used universal primers M1SS and BC2_uni_R on all cDNA. As for the authors' bioinformatics: For normalization, 1 million high-quality reads, each with a distinct molecular identifier, were randomly selected from each sample. Instead of being binned into consensus sequences, reads with shared molecular identifiers were discarded. MiTCR, run with a Q25 quality threshold and the strictest error-elimination algorithm, handled CDR3 identification, clonotype clustering and error correction. A nonparametric unseen species model with Euler transformation was used to estimate a lower bound on total TCR beta diversity. In-frame beta chains were kept once TCRdb had trimmed the public reads at Q25 with fastp and called clones with MiXCR. Each CDR3 protein appears once, grouped with its most common genes and DNA. It is TCRdb's table, rather than the study itself, that gives the V and J calls and clone size. The sample records 450,000 to 600,000 distinct CDR3 sequences, about 27% of which are singletons. The leading ten clones occupy 3% to 4% of the sample.

The same data also went into a second study, on T cells of mothers and their children. The second source states: The donors were nine systemically healthy Caucasian individuals, made up of three mothers and their six children. cDNA synthesis used all of the extracted RNA, with roughly 1.5 ug of RNA in each 15 ul reaction. In the second PCR, sample barcodes and 2-4 random nucleotides were introduced via the M1S primer. More than 8.5 million TCR beta CDR3 reads were obtained from each mother, and about 3 million reads were obtained from each child. Thymic selection similarly shapes TCR recombination output in related and unrelated pairs, with minor effect from inherited differences. Normalized repertoire overlap was always found to be slightly, but never significantly, higher in related mother-child pairs than in unrelated mother-child pairs. Persistent microchimeric T cell clones were not detected, at a sensitivity of 85 to 100 clones per million clonotypes. In the study, deep NGS was used to compare the TCR beta repertoires of mothers and children, and features distinguishing related mother-child pairs from unrelated individuals were sought. The mean age was about 40 +/- 4 years for the mothers and around 10 +/- 4 years for the children. After adapter ligation was performed with NEBNext reagents, the libraries were sequenced on an Illumina HiSeq 2000 with 100+100 nt paired-end reads. To prevent cross-contamination, the mother and child libraries were prepared a month apart and were sequenced in separate runs. For each donor, somewhere between roughly 450,000 and 2,100,000 distinct TCR beta clonotypes were identified. Naive TCR beta clonotypes were estimated from low-frequency clonotypes matched to each donor's FACS-determined naive share, without sorting.

This chain is built from TRBV10-3 and TRBJ1-5; the junction holds 7 bases that match TRBD1. The sample consisted of blood. The TCR originated in a boy aged 2 to 10 in good health. The DNA sequence is given as TGTGCCGTCTCACGACAGGGCGATCAGCCCCAGCATTTT. Its protein product is CAVSRQGDQPQHF.